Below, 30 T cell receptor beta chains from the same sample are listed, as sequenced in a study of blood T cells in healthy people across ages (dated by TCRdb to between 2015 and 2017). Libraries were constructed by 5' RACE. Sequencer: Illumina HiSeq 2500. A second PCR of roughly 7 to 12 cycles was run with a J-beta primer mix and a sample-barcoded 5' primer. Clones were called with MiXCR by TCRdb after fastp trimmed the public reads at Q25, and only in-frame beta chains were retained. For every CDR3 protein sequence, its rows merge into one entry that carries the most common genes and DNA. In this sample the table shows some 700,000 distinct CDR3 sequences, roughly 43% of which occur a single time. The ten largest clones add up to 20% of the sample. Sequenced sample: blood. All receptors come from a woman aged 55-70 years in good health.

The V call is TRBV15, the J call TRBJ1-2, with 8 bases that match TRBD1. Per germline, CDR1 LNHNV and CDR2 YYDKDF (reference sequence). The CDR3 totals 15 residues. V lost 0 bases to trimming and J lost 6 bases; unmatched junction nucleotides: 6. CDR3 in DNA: TGTGCCACCAGCAGAGATACCACAGGGGGTAATGGCTACACCTTC. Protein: CATSRDTTGGNGYTF.

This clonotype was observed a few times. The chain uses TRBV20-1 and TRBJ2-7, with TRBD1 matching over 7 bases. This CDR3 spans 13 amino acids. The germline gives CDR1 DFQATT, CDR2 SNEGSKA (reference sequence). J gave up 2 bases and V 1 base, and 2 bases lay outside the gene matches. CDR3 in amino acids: CSARGQGAYEQYF. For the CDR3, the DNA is TGCAGTGCTAGAGGGCAGGGGGCCTACGAGCAGTACTTC.

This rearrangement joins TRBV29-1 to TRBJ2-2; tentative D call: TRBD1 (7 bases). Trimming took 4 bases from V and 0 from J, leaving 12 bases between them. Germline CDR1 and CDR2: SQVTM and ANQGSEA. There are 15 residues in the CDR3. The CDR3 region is CSVGPGGTNTGELFF. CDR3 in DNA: TGCAGCGTTGGTCCAGGGGGGACGAACACCGGGGAGCTGTTTTTT.

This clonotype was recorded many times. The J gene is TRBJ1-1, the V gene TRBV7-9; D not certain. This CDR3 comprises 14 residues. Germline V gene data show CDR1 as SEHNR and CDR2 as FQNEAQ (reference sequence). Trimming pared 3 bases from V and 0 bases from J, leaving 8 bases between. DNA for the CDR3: TGTGCCAGCAGCTTGGGAGGGCTGAACACTGAAGCTTTCTTT. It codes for CASSLGGLNTEAFF.

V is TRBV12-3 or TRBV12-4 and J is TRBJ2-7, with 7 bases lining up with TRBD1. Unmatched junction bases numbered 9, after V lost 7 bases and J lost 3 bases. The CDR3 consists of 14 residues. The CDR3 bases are TGTGCCAGCACTCCCCGGGACAGAAGCTACGAGCAGTACTTC. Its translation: CASTPRDRSYEQYF.

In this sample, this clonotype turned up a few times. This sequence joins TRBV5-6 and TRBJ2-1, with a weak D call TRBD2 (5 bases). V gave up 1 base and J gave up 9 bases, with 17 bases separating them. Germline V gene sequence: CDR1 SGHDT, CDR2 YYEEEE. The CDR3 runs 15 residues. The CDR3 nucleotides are TGTGCCAGCAGCTTGAAACGGGCGTCAGGAGGTGAGCAGTTCTTC. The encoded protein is CASSLKRASGGEQFF.

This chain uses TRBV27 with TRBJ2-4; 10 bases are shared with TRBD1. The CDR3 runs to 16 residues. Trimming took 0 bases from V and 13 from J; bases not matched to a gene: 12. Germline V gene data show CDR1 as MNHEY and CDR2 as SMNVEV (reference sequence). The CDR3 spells CASSLSRGQGSDEQYF. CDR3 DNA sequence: TGTGCCAGCAGTTTATCAAGGGGACAGGGGTCCGATGAGCAGTACTTC.

CDR3 sequence (DNA): TGTGCCAGCAGCCCCCCCGCCAGAACTTATAGCACAGATACGCAGTATTTT. Its protein is CASSPPARTYSTDTQYF. The V call is TRBV7-2, the J call TRBJ2-3; D remains ambiguous. V lost 5 bases, J lost 0 bases, and 18 bases lay in between. This CDR3 has 17 amino acids. CDR1 is SGHTA and CDR2 is FQGNSA in the germline V gene.

CDR3 region: CASSVQVGGYNEQFF. Here the CDR3 DNA reads TGTGCCAGCAGCGTCCAAGTGGGGGGATACAATGAGCAGTTCTTC. The genes are TRBV9 and TRBJ2-1, with a weak D call TRBD2 (6 bases). V lost 2 bases and J 4 bases, leaving 13 bases between the germline ends. The CDR3 has 15 residues. The germline gives CDR1 SGDLS, CDR2 YYNGEE.

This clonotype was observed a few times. Here the CDR3 reads CSARSITGEGYTF. For the CDR3, the DNA is TGCAGTGCTAGATCCATTACAGGGGAAGGCTACACCTTC. The genes are TRBV20-1 and TRBJ1-2; 7 positions agree with TRBD1. V lost 2 bases to trimming and J lost 8 bases; unmatched junction nucleotides: 8. The germline V gene has CDR1 DFQATT and CDR2 SNEGSKA (reference sequence). CDR3 length: 13 amino acids.

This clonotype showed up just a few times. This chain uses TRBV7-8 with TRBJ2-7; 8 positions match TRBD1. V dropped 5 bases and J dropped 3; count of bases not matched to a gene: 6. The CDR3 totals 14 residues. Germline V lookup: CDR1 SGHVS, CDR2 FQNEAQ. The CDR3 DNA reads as TGTGCCAGCAGCCGTCAGGGACAGGACTACGAGCAGTACTTC. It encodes CASSRQGQDYEQYF.

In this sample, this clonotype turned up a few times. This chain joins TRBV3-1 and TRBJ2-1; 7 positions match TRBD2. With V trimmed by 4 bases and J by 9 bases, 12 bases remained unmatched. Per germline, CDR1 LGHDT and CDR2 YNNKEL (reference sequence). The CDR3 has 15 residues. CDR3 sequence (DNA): TGTGCCAGCAGCCCCCGGGACTACCTTGTGGGTGAGCAGTTCTTC. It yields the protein CASSPRDYLVGEQFF.

In DNA form, the CDR3 reads TGCAGCGCCCCAGGGGCGGGAGGGCAAAGCACGGAGACCCAGTACTTC. Encoded protein: CSAPGAGGQSTETQYF. V is TRBV20-1 and J is TRBJ2-5, with TRBD2 identical over 9 bases. CDR1 is DFQATT, CDR2 SNEGSKA, per germline (reference sequence). The CDR3 consists of 16 residues.

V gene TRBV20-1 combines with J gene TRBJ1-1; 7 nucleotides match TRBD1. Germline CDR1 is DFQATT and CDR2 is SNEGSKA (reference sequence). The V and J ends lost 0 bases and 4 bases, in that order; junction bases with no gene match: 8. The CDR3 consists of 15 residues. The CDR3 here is CSARDESQGGTEAFF. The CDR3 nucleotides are TGCAGTGCTAGAGATGAAAGCCAGGGGGGCACTGAAGCTTTCTTT.

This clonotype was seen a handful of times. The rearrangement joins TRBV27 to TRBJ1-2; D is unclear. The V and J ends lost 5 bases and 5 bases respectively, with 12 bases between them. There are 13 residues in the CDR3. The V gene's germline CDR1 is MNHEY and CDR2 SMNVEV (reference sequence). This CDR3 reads CASSLGREYGYTF. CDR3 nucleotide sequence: TGTGCCAGCAGTCTCGGAAGAGAGTATGGCTACACCTTC.

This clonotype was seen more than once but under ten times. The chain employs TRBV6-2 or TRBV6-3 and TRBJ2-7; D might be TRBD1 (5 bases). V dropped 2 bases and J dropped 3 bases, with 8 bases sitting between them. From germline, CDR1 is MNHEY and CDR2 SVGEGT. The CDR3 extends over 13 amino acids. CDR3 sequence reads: CASSYADNYEQYF. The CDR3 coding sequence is TGTGCCAGCAGTTACGCGGACAACTACGAGCAGTACTTC.

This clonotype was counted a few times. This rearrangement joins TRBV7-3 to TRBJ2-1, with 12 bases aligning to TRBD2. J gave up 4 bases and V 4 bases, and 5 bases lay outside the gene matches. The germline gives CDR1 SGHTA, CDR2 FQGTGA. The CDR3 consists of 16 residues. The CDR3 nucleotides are TGTGCCAGCAGCTCCTCTAGCGGGGGGGCATACAATGAGCAGTTCTTC. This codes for CASSSSSGGAYNEQFF.

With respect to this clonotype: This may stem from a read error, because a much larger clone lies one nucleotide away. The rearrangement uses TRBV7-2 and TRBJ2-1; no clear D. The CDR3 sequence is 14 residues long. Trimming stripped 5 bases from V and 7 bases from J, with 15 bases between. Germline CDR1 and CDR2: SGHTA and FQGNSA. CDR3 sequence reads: CASSISRVVNEQFF. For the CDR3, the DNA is TGTGCCAGCAGCATTAGCCGAGTGGTGAATGAGCAGTTCTTC.

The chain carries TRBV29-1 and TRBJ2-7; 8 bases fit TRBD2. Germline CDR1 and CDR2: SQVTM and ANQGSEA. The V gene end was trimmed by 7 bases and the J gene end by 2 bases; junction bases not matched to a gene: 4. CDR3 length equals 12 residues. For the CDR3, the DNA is TGCAGCGGATCTAGCGGGCCCTACGAGCAGTACTTC. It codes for CSGSSGPYEQYF.

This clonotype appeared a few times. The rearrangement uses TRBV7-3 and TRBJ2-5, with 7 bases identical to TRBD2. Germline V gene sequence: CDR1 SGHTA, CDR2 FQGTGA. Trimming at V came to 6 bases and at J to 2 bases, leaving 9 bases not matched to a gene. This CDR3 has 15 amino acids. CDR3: CASSLTWGGQETQYF. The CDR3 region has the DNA TGTGCCAGCAGTCTTACTTGGGGGGGGCAAGAGACCCAGTACTTC.

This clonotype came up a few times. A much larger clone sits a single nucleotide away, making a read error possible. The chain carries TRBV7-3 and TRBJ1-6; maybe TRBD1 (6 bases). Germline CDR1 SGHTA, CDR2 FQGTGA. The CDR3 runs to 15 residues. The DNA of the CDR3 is TGTGCCAGCAGACAATACAGGGAAAAAGGGTCACCCCCCCACTTT. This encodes CASRQYREKGSPPHF.

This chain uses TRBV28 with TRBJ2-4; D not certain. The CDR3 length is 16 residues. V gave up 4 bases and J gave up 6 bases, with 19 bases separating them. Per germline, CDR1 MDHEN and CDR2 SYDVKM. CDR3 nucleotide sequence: TGTGCCAGCAGTTCCGCCTTAGCTGTAGAGATAAACATTCAGTACTTC. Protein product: CASSSALAVEINIQYF.

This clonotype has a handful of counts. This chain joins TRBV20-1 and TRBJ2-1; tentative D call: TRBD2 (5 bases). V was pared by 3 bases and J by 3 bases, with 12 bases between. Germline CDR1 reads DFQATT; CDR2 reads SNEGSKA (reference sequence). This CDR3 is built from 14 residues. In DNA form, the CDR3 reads TGCAGTGCTAGTAAAGCGGTGGACTACAATGAGCAGTTCTTC. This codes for CSASKAVDYNEQFF.

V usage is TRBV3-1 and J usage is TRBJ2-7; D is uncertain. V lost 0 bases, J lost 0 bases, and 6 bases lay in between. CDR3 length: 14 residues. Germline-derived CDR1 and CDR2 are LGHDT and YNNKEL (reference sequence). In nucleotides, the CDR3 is TGTGCCAGCAGCCAAGACCCAGACTCCTACGAGCAGTACTTC. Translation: CASSQDPDSYEQYF.

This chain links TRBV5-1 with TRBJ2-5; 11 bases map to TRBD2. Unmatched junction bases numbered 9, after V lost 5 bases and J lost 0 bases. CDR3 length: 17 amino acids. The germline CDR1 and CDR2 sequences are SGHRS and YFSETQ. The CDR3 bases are TGCGCCAGCAGAGGGCTAGCGGGGGGAGAGTACCAAGAGACCCAGTACTTC. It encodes CASRGLAGGEYQETQYF.

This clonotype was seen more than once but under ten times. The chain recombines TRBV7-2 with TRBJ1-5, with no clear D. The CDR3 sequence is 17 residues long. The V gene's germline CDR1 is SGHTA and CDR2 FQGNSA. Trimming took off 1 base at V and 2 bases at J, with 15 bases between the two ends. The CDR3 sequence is CASSLEVWAGGNQPQHF. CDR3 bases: TGTGCCAGCAGCTTAGAAGTCTGGGCCGGGGGCAATCAGCCCCAGCATTTT.

The CDR3 DNA is TGTGCCAGCAGCGTTTCGGTTAGCAATCAGCCCCAGCATTTT. Translation: CASSVSVSNQPQHF. This chain connects TRBV7-9 to TRBJ1-5; D remains unclear. V lost 5 bases to trimming and J lost 0 bases, with 8 bases between them. The CDR3 spans 14 residues. CDR1 and CDR2 (germline): SEHNR, FQNEAQ (reference sequence).

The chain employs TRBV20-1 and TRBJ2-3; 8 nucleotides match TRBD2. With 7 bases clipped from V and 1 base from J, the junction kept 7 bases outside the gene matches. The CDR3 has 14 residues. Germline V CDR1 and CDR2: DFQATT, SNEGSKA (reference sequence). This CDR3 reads CSVLRSGGTDTQYF. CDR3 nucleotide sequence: TGCAGTGTCCTACGTAGCGGGGGCACAGATACGCAGTATTTT.

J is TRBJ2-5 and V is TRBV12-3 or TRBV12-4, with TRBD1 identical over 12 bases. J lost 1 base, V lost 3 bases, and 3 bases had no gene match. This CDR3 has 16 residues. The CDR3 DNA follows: TGTGCCAGCAGTTTTGGGACAGGGGGCTTCCAAGAGACCCAGTACTTC. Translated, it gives CASSFGTGGFQETQYF.

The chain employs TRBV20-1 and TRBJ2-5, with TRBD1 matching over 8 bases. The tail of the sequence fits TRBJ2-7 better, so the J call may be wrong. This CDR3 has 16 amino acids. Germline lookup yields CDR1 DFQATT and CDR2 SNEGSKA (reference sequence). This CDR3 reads CSARVSDRGYTYEQYF. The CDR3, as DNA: TGCAGTGCTAGAGTATCAGACAGGGGTTATACCTACGAGCAGTACTTC.